The 17 T cell receptor beta chains listed next were all sequenced from one sample in a study of T cells after yellow fever vaccination. TCRdb independently ran MiXCR on the 5' RACE reads; one entry per CDR3 protein. The repertoire consists of 150,000 to 200,000 distinct CDR3 sequences, with approximately 6.2% occurring once and the leading ten covering about 2.8%. The sample was CD4+ T cells sorted from PBMCs, taken on the day of the first yellow fever vaccination. All receptors come from a man younger than 35 who received the YFV17D yellow fever vaccine.

The V and J genes are TRBV3-1 and TRBJ2-7; tentatively, D is TRBD2 (5 bases). The CDR3 length is 15 residues. Trimming removed 1 base at V and 4 bases at J, with 14 bases between. The germline V gene encodes CDR1 LGHDT and CDR2 YNNKEL (reference sequence). The CDR3 nucleotides are TGTGCCAGCAGCCAAGGATCAAGCGGATCGTACGAGCAGTACTTC. Encoded protein: CASSQGSSGSYEQYF.

The table lists this clonotype with many counts. The genes are TRBV5-1 and TRBJ2-7, with 9 positions matching TRBD1. The CDR3 consists of 15 residues. J lost 6 bases, V lost 2 bases, and 9 bases had no gene match. From germline, CDR1 is SGHRS and CDR2 YFSETQ. The CDR3 DNA follows: TGCGCCAGCAGCTTTTTGAGGACAGGGGCAGGCGAGCAGTACTTC. It specifies CASSFLRTGAGEQYF.

Only a few counts were recorded for this clonotype. The J gene is TRBJ2-5, the V gene TRBV4-2; D unclear. Between the trimmed V and J ends, which lost 4 bases and 1 base, there was a span of 16 bases. Germline V gives CDR1 LGHNA, CDR2 YNFKEQ. The CDR3 is 16 amino acids. CDR3 residues: CASSPKPNRLQETQYF. CDR3 nucleotides: TGTGCCAGCAGCCCCAAACCGAACCGGCTCCAAGAGACCCAGTACTTC.

The V call is TRBV20-1, the J call TRBJ1-6; D not certain. The CDR3 is 15 amino acids. Germline CDR1 and CDR2: DFQATT and SNEGSKA (reference sequence). V lost 0 bases to trimming and J lost 7 bases, with 13 bases between them. This chain's CDR3 is CSAREEQTVNSPLHF. Written as DNA, the CDR3 is TGCAGTGCTAGAGAGGAACAAACTGTGAATTCACCCCTCCACTTT.

As to this clonotype: This could be a read error, since a much larger clone is one nucleotide away. The chain couples TRBV7-3 to TRBJ1-2, with TRBD1 matching over 10 bases. This CDR3 has 13 amino acids. Looked up from germline, CDR1 is SGHTA and CDR2 is FQGTGA. Trimming took 3 bases from V and 6 from J; bases not matched to a gene: 1. Here the CDR3 reads CASSLTGGDGYTF. CDR3 DNA sequence: TGTGCCAGCAGCTTGACAGGGGGCGATGGCTACACCTTC.

This clonotype has ten or more counts. This chain joins TRBV12-3 or TRBV12-4 and TRBJ1-4, with unresolved D. This CDR3 region has 11 residues. Trimming pared 3 bases from V and 10 bases from J, leaving 6 bases between. CDR3 amino acids: CASSFNRKLFF. In DNA, the CDR3 is TGTGCCAGCAGTTTTAATCGAAAACTGTTTTTT.

This clonotype showed up just a few times. The chain has TRBV7-2 and TRBJ2-5; D not certain. V lost 1 base, J lost 3 bases, and 12 bases lay in between. This CDR3 has 15 amino acids. CDR1 and CDR2 (germline): SGHTA, FQGNSA. The CDR3 sequence: CASSLGQEVKETQYF. The CDR3, as DNA: TGTGCCAGCAGCTTAGGGCAGGAAGTTAAAGAGACCCAGTACTTC.

This clonotype was seen at least ten times. The V call is TRBV6-1, the J call TRBJ1-1; TRBD1 matches at 8 bases. The germline V gene has CDR1 MNHNS and CDR2 SASEGT. The length of the CDR3 is 14 residues. Trimming took 4 bases from V and 0 from J; bases not matched to a gene: 1. The DNA of the CDR3 is TGTGCCAGCAGTGCACAGGGGGTGAACACTGAAGCTTTCTTT. As protein: CASSAQGVNTEAFF.

This clonotype has more than one count but fewer than ten. V usage is TRBV12-3 or TRBV12-4 and J usage is TRBJ1-1, with D hard to call. CDR3 length equals 13 residues. Trimming pared 3 bases from V and 7 bases from J, leaving 12 bases between. The CDR3 nucleotides are TGTGCCAGCAGTTTCCGTGATTTCGGTGAAGCTTTCTTT. Amino acid sequence: CASSFRDFGEAFF.

Ten or more counts support this clonotype. The chain combines TRBV20-1 with TRBJ1-3; D perhaps matches TRBD1 (6 bases). Germline CDR1 and CDR2: DFQATT and SNEGSKA (reference sequence). The CDR3 consists of 14 residues. The V end lost 4 bases, the J end lost 4 bases, and 14 bases lay between the germline ends. The CDR3, as DNA: TGCAGTGCTATCGACCGGGGGCTCGGAAACACCATATATTTT. Residues: CSAIDRGLGNTIYF.

This clonotype showed up many times. The V call is TRBV6-5, the J call TRBJ1-3; TRBD1 might be the D (5 bases). V dropped 0 bases and J dropped 2 bases, with 8 bases sitting between them. Germline CDR1 is MNHEY and CDR2 is SVGAGI. This CDR3 spans 15 amino acids. This chain's CDR3 is CASSYSAGAGNTIYF. The DNA of the CDR3 is TGTGCCAGCAGTTACTCGGCGGGGGCTGGAAACACCATATATTTT.

This clonotype was counted at least ten times. This chain links TRBV25-1 with TRBJ2-5; TRBD1 agrees at 8 bases. The CDR3 runs 15 residues. Looked up from germline, CDR1 is MGHDK and CDR2 is SYGVNS. V lost 3 bases to trimming and J lost 5 bases; unmatched junction nucleotides: 8. The CDR3, as DNA: TGTGCCAGCAGTGAGAACAGGGGGTATGGGGAGACCCAGTACTTC. Translated: CASSENRGYGETQYF.

This chain's CDR3 is CASSPGTGTSYGYTF. CDR3 nucleotide sequence: TGCGCCAGCAGCCCCGGGACAGGGACCTCTTATGGCTACACCTTC. This rearrangement joins TRBV5-1 to TRBJ1-2; 9 bases match TRBD1. The CDR3 covers 15 residues. CDR1 SGHRS and CDR2 YFSETQ come from the germline V gene. With 4 bases clipped from V and 5 bases from J, the junction kept 9 bases outside the gene matches.

This clonotype came up many times. The chain couples TRBV18 to TRBJ1-1; D is uncertain. The germline V gene encodes CDR1 KGHSH and CDR2 LQKENI. The CDR3 consists of 14 residues. V lost 2 bases, J lost 1 base, and 8 bases lay in between. The DNA for the CDR3 is TGTGCCAGCTCACCAACGGCGACGAACACTGAAGCTTTCTTT. Its translation: CASSPTATNTEAFF.

The V call is TRBV5-1, the J call TRBJ2-1, with D perhaps being TRBD1 or TRBD2 (5 bases each). The CDR3 consists of 15 residues. Per the germline V gene, CDR1 is SGHRS and CDR2 is YFSETQ. Trimming took 7 bases from V and 0 from J, leaving 14 bases between them. The CDR3 bases are TGCGCCAGCCGGGACGTGGCTAGCTCCTACAATGAGCAGTTCTTC. Its translation is CASRDVASSYNEQFF.

This clonotype showed up many times. The chain recombines TRBV27 with TRBJ1-6; the D is unclear. Trimming left V 3 bases short and J 2 bases short, with 11 bases between. Germline V CDR1 and CDR2: MNHEY, SMNVEV (reference sequence). This CDR3 comprises 16 residues. Written as DNA, the CDR3 is TGTGCCAGCAGTTTGTACGGGGAGCCCTATAATTCACCCCTCCACTTT. Its translation is CASSLYGEPYNSPLHF.

Ten or more counts support this clonotype. This chain joins TRBV29-1 and TRBJ2-5, with D perhaps matching TRBD2 (5 bases). Trimming cost V 3 bases and J 5 bases, with 16 bases left between them. Germline V CDR1 and CDR2: SQVTM, ANQGSEA. This CDR3 has 14 amino acids. The CDR3 region has the DNA TGCAGCGTTGACGGACTCATCACGGGGGAGACCCAGTACTTC. Protein product: CSVDGLITGETQYF. Full variable domain (remainder filled in from reference TRBV29-1 and TRBJ2-5): SAVISQKPSRDICQRGTSLTIQCQVDSQVTMMFWYRQQPGQSLTLIATANQGSEATYESGFVIDKFPISRPNLTFSTLTVSNMSPEDSSIYLCSVDGLITGETQYFGPGTRLLVL.